These 5 T cell receptor beta chains were sequenced from one sample in a study of cytomegalovirus exposure and HLA in healthy donors. PCR primers comprised 60 Vbeta and 13 Jbeta primers. Sequencing used immunoSEQ multiplex PCR; TCRdb keeps in-frame clones, though not all of them. The table lists 100,000 or so clones, roughly three fifths of them singletons. Sequencing was done on a sample of PBMCs. All receptors come from a man under 40 in good health and CMV-seropositive.

The rearrangement joins TRBV6-1 to TRBJ2-6; D might be TRBD1 (6 bases). Germline lookup yields CDR1 MNHNS and CDR2 SASEGT. The CDR3 has 15 amino acids. Trimming stripped 2 bases from V and 4 bases from J, with 9 bases between. The CDR3 DNA follows: TGTGCCAGCAGTGAACAGGGGTTGGGGGCCAACGTCCTGACTTTC. Amino acid sequence: CASSEQGLGANVLTF.

This clone was found a few times. V gene TRBV9 combines with J gene TRBJ2-2, with 7 bases aligning to TRBD1. This CDR3 contains 15 residues. Germline lookup yields CDR1 SGDLS and CDR2 YYNGEE. J was trimmed by 5 bases and V by 3 bases; bases with no gene match: 7. Here the CDR3 DNA reads TGTGCCAGCAGCGCTGGGACAGCCCTAACCGGGGAGCTGTTTTTT. Protein sequence: CASSAGTALTGELFF. The full variable domain, in which reference TRBV9 and TRBJ2-2 provide the parts outside the CDR3, is DSGVTQTPKHLITATGQRVTLRCSPRSGDLSVYWYQQSLDQGLQFLIQYYNGEERAKGNILERFSAQQFPDLHSELNLSSLELGDSALYFCASSAGTALTGELFFGEGSRLTVL.

This clone was observed a handful of times. The rearrangement joins TRBV30 to TRBJ1-1; weak D call: TRBD1 (6 bases). The CDR3 has 15 residues. Germline V lookup: CDR1 GTSNPN, CDR2 SVGIG (reference sequence). The V gene lost 3 bases and the J gene lost 0 bases, with 14 bases spanning the gap. CDR3 sequence reads: CAWSLGGALNTEAFF. The DNA for the CDR3 is TGTGCCTGGAGCTTAGGGGGAGCTCTGAACACTGAAGCTTTCTTT.

This clone was picked up a small number of times. The chain recombines TRBV7-2 with TRBJ2-5; 8 positions agree with TRBD1. Trimming took 5 bases from V and 9 from J; bases not matched to a gene: 17. Germline CDR1 is SGHTA and CDR2 is FQGNSA. The CDR3 runs to 16 residues. The CDR3 spells CASSPQAAGGGLAQYF. The CDR3, as DNA: TGTGCCAGCAGCCCCCAAGCGGCAGGGGGCGGACTGGCCCAGTACTTC.

The chain is built from TRBV5-4 and TRBJ2-3, with 16 bases that match TRBD2. V lost 4 bases and J lost 6; bases outside the gene matches: 5. The CDR3 spans 16 residues. Germline loops: CDR1 SGHNT, CDR2 YYREEE (reference sequence). The CDR3 nucleotides read TGTGCCAGCAGCAGGGGACTAGCGGGGGGGTTGGATACGCAGTATTTT. Translation: CASSRGLAGGLDTQYF.